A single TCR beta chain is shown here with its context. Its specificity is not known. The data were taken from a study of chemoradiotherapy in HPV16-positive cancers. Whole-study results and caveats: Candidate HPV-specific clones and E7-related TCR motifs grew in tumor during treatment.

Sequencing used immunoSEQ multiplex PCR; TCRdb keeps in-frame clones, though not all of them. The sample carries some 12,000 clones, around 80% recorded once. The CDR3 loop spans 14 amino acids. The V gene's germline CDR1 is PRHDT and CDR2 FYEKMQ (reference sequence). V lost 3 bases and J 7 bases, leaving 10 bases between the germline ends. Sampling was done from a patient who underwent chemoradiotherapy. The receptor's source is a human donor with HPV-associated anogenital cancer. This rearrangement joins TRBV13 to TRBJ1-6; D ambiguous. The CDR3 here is CASSFQQGNSPLHF. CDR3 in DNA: TGTGCCAGCAGCTTCCAACAAGGAAATTCACCCCTCCACTTT. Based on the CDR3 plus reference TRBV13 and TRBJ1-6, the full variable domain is AAGVIQSPRHLIKEKRETATLKCYPIPRHDTVYWYQQGPGQDPQFLISFYEKMQSDKGSIPDRFSAQQFSDYHSELNMSSLELGDSALYFCASSFQQGNSPLHFGNGTRLTVT.